This record concerns one T cell receptor (beta chain) sequence. Its antigen is still unknown. These data originate in a study of long-term antiretroviral therapy in people with HIV. Overall study findings and caveats: Upon ART, diversity increased but remained lower than transplant donor controls. Dating from the mid-2000s to the late 2010s, the blood was possibly obtained under older ART regimens.

The libraries were made with immunoSEQ v3.0 at survey level. The table came from immunoSEQ multiplex PCR; TCRdb's copy has only in-frame clones and leaves some out. The sample holds about 4,800 clones, 85% to 90% seen once. The V gene lost 5 bases and the J gene lost 0 bases, with 7 bases spanning the gap. From germline, CDR1 is SGHTA and CDR2 FQGTGA. The CDR3 is made up of 13 amino acids. This sequence was found in a woman in her 50s with HIV. The sequencing here drew on unsorted PBMCs, taken 1.3 years after starting antiretroviral therapy. This sequence joins TRBV7-3 and TRBJ1-1; D is unclear. CDR3 in amino acids: CASSLTVNTEAFF. The CDR3 nucleotides read TGTGCCAGCAGCCTGACTGTGAACACTGAAGCTTTCTTT. The variable domain in full, completed from reference TRBV7-3 and TRBJ1-1, reads GAGVSQTPSNKVTEKGKYVELRCDPISGHTALYWYRQSLGQGPEFLIYFQGTGAADDSGLPNDRFFAVRPEGSVSTLKIQRTERGDSAVYLCASSLTVNTEAFFGQGTRLTVV.